The 7 T cell receptor beta chains listed next were all sequenced from one sample in a study of T cells in Graves' hyperthyroidism and ophthalmopathy. What was amplified from RNA transcripts were TCR beta CDR3 regions. The TCR CDR3 first-round RT-PCR relied on the HTBI primer set. TCRdb reprocessed the multiplex PCR reads with MiXCR, giving one entry per CDR3 protein. The sample contains roughly 700,000 distinct CDR3 sequences, 17% of which appear only once. Sequencing input: blood. These receptors all come from a man between 50 and 59 years old with Graves' hyperthyroidism.

This clonotype was counted many times. The rearrangement uses TRBV3-1 and TRBJ2-7, with D unclear. The V and J ends lost 4 bases and 2 bases respectively, with 12 bases between them. This CDR3 spans 14 amino acids. Per the germline V gene, CDR1 is LGHDT and CDR2 is YNNKEL (reference sequence). CDR3 in DNA: TGTGCCAGCAGCCCCCGTTCAGGCCCCTACGAGCAGTACTTC. Amino acids: CASSPRSGPYEQYF.

This clonotype has a handful of counts. Germline is not matched at one junction end, which may reflect a read error. V is TRBV7-7 and J is TRBJ2-2; TRBD2 matches 9 bases. Germline CDR1 is SSHAT and CDR2 is FNYEAQ (reference sequence). The length of the CDR3 is 16 residues. CDR3 sequence: CASSLLPAGGTGELFF. The CDR3 region has the DNA TGTGCTAGCAGCTTACTCCCAGCGGGAGGCACCGGGGAGCTGTTTTTT.

This chain links TRBV28 with TRBJ1-3; TRBD1 is a possible D gene (5 bases). The germline CDR1 and CDR2 sequences are MDHEN and SYDVKM. CDR3 length equals 14 residues. V lost 7 bases to trimming and J lost 2 bases, with 12 bases between them. CDR3 in DNA: TGTGCCAGCAAGGCCCCGGGGGCTGGAAACACCATATATTTT. Protein: CASKAPGAGNTIYF.

This clonotype was detected only a few times. V is TRBV24-1 and J is TRBJ2-7; 8 positions agree with TRBD1. Trimming at V came to 4 bases and at J to 4 bases, leaving 8 bases not matched to a gene. The germline gives CDR1 KGHDR, CDR2 SFDVKD. This CDR3 has 15 amino acids. The CDR3 sequence: CATSDFTGTGYEQYF. The CDR3 nucleotides read TGTGCCACCAGTGACTTTACCGGGACAGGATACGAGCAGTACTTC.

This clonotype has ten or more counts. J is TRBJ2-2 and V is TRBV2; 9 nucleotides line up with TRBD2. Germline V gene lookup returns CDR1 SNHLY and CDR2 FYNNEI. This CDR3 spans 15 amino acids. The ends lost 3 bases at V and 7 bases at J; junction bases unmatched: 6. CDR3 loop: CASSELREGGGELFF. CDR3 sequence (DNA): TGTGCCAGCAGTGAGTTGCGGGAGGGCGGCGGGGAGCTGTTTTTT.

The rearrangement uses TRBV11-2 and TRBJ1-3; D uncertain. With 4 bases removed from V and 0 bases from J, the gap between germline ends came to 22 bases. Germline CDR1 reads SGHAT; CDR2 reads FQNNGV. CDR3 length: 19 residues. The chain's CDR3 is CASSSLRTVSAASGNTIYF. Here the CDR3 DNA reads TGTGCCAGCAGCTCCTTGCGCACGGTGAGCGCGGCCTCTGGAAACACCATATATTTT.

The chain couples TRBV7-8 to TRBJ1-1; D is unresolved. Germline lookup yields CDR1 SGHVS and CDR2 FQNEAQ. The CDR3 spans 13 residues. V was trimmed by 8 bases and J by 1 base, leaving 11 bases between them. The CDR3 DNA reads TGTGCCAGCGCCTACTCGGAGAACACTGAAGCTTTCTTT. Its protein is CASAYSENTEAFF.